This TCR beta chain is drawn from a study of T cells in Graves' hyperthyroidism and ophthalmopathy. The source material, RNA transcripts, was used to amplify TCR beta CDR3 regions. The HTBI set primed first-round TCR CDR3 RT-PCR. A single record per CDR3 protein comes from TCRdb applying MiXCR to the multiplex PCR reads. The sample lists approximately 490,000 distinct CDR3 sequences; about 20% were seen once. Used for diagnoses were clinical symptoms, serum thyroxine and TRAb, thyroid ultrasound and orbital computed tomography. Study-level results: Ophthalmopathy could be told apart from stable hyperthyroidism with a 13 V-J model. In blood, most of the thyroid clonotypes expanded above 0.001 were also present. Median prediction lead before ophthalmopathy onset was 6 to 8 months with the model.

As concerns this clonotype: The antigen is unknown.

The source of this sequence is an older woman with Graves' ophthalmopathy. Sequenced sample: blood.

The CDR3, as DNA: TGTGCCAGCACCCCGGGGGTGAGGGGGGAGCAGTACTTC. It specifies CASTPGVRGEQYF. The V and J genes are TRBV7-2 and TRBJ2-7, with D perhaps given as TRBD1 or TRBD2 (6 bases each). With 7 bases removed from V and 7 bases from J, the gap between germline ends came to 17 bases. The CDR3 covers 13 residues. CDR1 is SGHTA, CDR2 FQGNSA, per germline.